Given below is one TCR beta chain in context. The data were taken from a study of neoadjuvant anti-PD-1 for oral cavity cancer. Study as a whole: Most patients had three to four biweekly doses of 3 mg/kg nivolumab before resection.

Some clones are missing from TCRdb's copy, which holds only in-frame ones; the method was immunoSEQ multiplex PCR. The sample has 14,000 to 15,000 clones; roughly 72% are singletons. The patients had HPV-negative, locally advanced oral cavity squamous cell carcinoma. CDR3 length: 13 residues. The V gene end was trimmed by 7 bases and the J gene end by 5 bases; junction bases not matched to a gene: 6. Germline CDR1 is MDHEN and CDR2 is SYDVKM. The chain uses TRBV28 and TRBJ2-7; 9 positions match TRBD1. The origin of this receptor is a person aged 40 to 85 with oral cavity squamous cell carcinoma. This specimen was PBMCs, taken before nivolumab (anti-PD-1) treatment. The CDR3 region has the DNA TGTGCCAGCAAGACAGGGGGTATCGACGAGCAGTACTTC. Its protein is CASKTGGIDEQYF.